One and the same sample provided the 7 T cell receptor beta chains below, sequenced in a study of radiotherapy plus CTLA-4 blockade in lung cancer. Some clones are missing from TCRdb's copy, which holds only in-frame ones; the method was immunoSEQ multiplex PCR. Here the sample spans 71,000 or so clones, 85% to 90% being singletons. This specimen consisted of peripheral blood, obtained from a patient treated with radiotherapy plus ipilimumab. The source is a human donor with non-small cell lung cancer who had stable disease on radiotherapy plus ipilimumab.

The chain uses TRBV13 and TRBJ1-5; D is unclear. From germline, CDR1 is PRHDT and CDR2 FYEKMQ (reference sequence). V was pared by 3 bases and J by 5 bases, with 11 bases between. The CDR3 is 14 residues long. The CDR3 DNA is TGTGCCAGCAGCTTTAAACGTCTGGATCAGCCCCAGCATTTT. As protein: CASSFKRLDQPQHF.

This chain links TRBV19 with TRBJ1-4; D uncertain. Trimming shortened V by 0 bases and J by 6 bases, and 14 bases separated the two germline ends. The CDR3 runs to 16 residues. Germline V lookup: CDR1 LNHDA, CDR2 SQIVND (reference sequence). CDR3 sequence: CASSIDWGADYEKLFF. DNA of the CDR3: TGTGCCAGTAGTATAGATTGGGGAGCAGATTATGAAAAACTGTTTTTT.

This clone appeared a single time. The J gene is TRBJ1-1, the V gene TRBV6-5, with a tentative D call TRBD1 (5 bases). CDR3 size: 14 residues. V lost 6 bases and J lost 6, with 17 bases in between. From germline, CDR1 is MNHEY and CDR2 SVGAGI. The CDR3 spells CASRGRVVDSEAFF. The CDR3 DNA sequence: TGTGCCAGCAGGGGCAGGGTCGTAGATTCTGAAGCTTTCTTT.

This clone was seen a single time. The CDR3 DNA reads TGCGCCAGCAGCCAAGATGAGGGGATGAATCAGCCCCAGCATTTT. It yields the protein CASSQDEGMNQPQHF. The genes are TRBV4-1 and TRBJ1-5; tentatively, D is TRBD1 (5 bases). There are 15 residues in the CDR3. The germline V and J ends were trimmed by 0 bases and 4 bases, with 10 bases remaining between them. CDR1 MGHRA and CDR2 YSYEKL come from the germline V gene.

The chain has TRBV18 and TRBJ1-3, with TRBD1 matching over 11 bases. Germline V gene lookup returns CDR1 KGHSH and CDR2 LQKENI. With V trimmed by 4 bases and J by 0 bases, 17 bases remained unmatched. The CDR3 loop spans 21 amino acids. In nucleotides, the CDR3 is TGTGCCAGCTCACTCACCTCCGGGACAGGGGGTTCCCCCGCCTCTGGAAACACCATATATTTT. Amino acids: CASSLTSGTGGSPASGNTIYF.

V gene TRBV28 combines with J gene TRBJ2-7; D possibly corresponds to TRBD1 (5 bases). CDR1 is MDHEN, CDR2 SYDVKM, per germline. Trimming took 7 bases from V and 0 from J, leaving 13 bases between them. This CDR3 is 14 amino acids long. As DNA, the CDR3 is TGTGCCAGCATTCCTGGACAAGCCTCCTACGAGCAGTACTTC. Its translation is CASIPGQASYEQYF.

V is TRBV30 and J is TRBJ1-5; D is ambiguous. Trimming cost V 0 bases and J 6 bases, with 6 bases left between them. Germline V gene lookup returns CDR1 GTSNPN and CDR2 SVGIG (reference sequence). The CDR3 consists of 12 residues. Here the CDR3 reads CAWSVSSQPQHF. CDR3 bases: TGTGCCTGGAGTGTGAGTTCTCAGCCCCAGCATTTT.